Following are 20 T cell receptor beta chains from one sample sequenced in a study of early T cells in non-severe SARS-CoV-2 infection. MiXCR, applied by TCRdb to the 5' RACE reads, yields one record per CDR3 protein. This table holds 20,000 to 30,000 distinct CDR3 sequences, about 4% found once. Sequenced material: whole blood. These receptors were obtained from an adult who was a healthcare worker with PCR-confirmed SARS-CoV-2 infection or an uninfected control (not recorded which).

This clonotype turned up a few times. This chain connects TRBV28 to TRBJ1-2; no definite D call. V shed 5 bases and J shed 4 bases, with 14 bases lying between them. This CDR3 is 14 amino acids long. From germline, CDR1 is MDHEN and CDR2 SYDVKM. CDR3 amino acids: CASSLPGPFYGYTF. CDR3 in DNA: TGTGCCAGCAGTCTCCCGGGTCCATTCTATGGCTACACCTTC.

The chain is built from TRBV7-9 and TRBJ2-3; 10 bases map to TRBD2. Germline CDR1 is SEHNR and CDR2 is FQNEAQ (reference sequence). V shed 7 bases, J shed 3 bases, and the junction held 13 bases outside the gene matches. The CDR3 totals 17 residues. CDR3 sequence (DNA): TGTGCCAGCATCTCTACCGGGACTAGCGTTCATACAGATACGCAGTATTTT. Its translation: CASISTGTSVHTDTQYF.

The table lists this clonotype with many counts. The chain combines TRBV10-1 with TRBJ1-4; 8 bases align to TRBD1. Germline CDR1 is WNHNN and CDR2 is SYGVQD (reference sequence). After removal of 8 bases from V and 7 bases from J, the junction contained 12 bases not matched to a gene. CDR3 length: 15 residues. CDR3 sequence: CASGTGAGGSEKLFF. CDR3 sequence (DNA): TGCGCCAGCGGAACGGGGGCAGGGGGCAGTGAAAAACTGTTTTTT.

This clonotype was counted many times. The chain combines TRBV3-1 with TRBJ2-3, with 8 bases aligning to TRBD2. The CDR3 sequence is 15 residues long. V was clipped by 6 bases and J by 4 bases; unmatched bases: 9. Germline CDR1 is LGHDT and CDR2 is YNNKEL (reference sequence). The DNA for the CDR3 is TGTGCCAGCAGTCCATATAAAGCGGGAGCAGATACGCAGTATTTT. Encoded protein: CASSPYKAGADTQYF.

The chain links TRBV6-5 to TRBJ2-4; D not certain. V was cut by 3 bases and J by 6 bases, with 9 bases left in between. This CDR3 is built from 13 residues. Germline V gene data show CDR1 as MNHEY and CDR2 as SVGAGI. DNA of the CDR3: TGTGCCAGCAGTTATGGGGATACAAACATTCAGTACTTC. Protein sequence: CASSYGDTNIQYF.

This clonotype was seen repeatedly, ten times or more. The chain carries TRBV27 and TRBJ2-2, with 7 bases aligning to TRBD1. The germline CDR1 and CDR2 sequences are MNHEY and SMNVEV (reference sequence). After removal of 0 bases from V and 7 bases from J, the junction contained 5 bases not matched to a gene. The CDR3 loop spans 15 amino acids. DNA of the CDR3: TGTGCCAGCAGTTTATCATGGGGACAGAACGGGGAGCTGTTTTTT. This gives the protein CASSLSWGQNGELFF.

This clonotype was observed a handful of times. This chain uses TRBV28 with TRBJ1-1, with no clear D. The V gene lost 5 bases and the J gene lost 6 bases, with 13 bases spanning the gap. This CDR3 region has 13 residues. The V gene's germline CDR1 is MDHEN and CDR2 SYDVKM. This chain's CDR3 is CASSPYSRAEAFF. CDR3 nucleotides: TGTGCCAGCAGTCCTTACTCGCGGGCTGAAGCTTTCTTT. Supplemented by reference TRBV28 and TRBJ1-1, the full variable domain reads DVKVTQSSRYLVKRTGEKVFLECVQDMDHENMFWYRQDPGLGLRLIYFSYDVKMKEKGDIPEGYSVSREKKERFSLILESASTNQTSMYLCASSPYSRAEAFFGQGTRLTVV.

This clonotype came up many times. V and J are TRBV7-9 and TRBJ2-7, with a weak D call TRBD2 (6 bases). The V gene's germline CDR1 is SEHNR and CDR2 FQNEAQ (reference sequence). V was clipped by 5 bases and J by 5 bases, with 13 bases between them. The CDR3 has 13 residues. The CDR3 DNA sequence: TGTGCCAGCAGCCAAGGAGGGAACAACGAGCAGTACTTC. This translates into CASSQGGNNEQYF.

This clonotype was picked up many times. This chain links TRBV13 with TRBJ2-6; D might be TRBD2 (5 bases). V lost 0 bases and J 0 bases, leaving 12 bases between the germline ends. Germline-derived CDR1 and CDR2 are PRHDT and FYEKMQ (reference sequence). This CDR3 contains 18 residues. The CDR3 is CASSLGLASLSGANVLTF. DNA of the CDR3: TGTGCCAGCAGCTTAGGGCTAGCCTCCCTCTCTGGGGCCAACGTCCTGACTTTC.

This clonotype was counted at least ten times. J is TRBJ2-1 and V is TRBV2; no firm D call. This CDR3 spans 13 amino acids. In germline, CDR1 is SNHLY, CDR2 FYNNEI. V shed 11 bases and J shed 2 bases, with 13 bases lying between them. This chain's CDR3 is CALTSGTYNEQFF. CDR3 DNA: TGTGCCCTCACGAGTGGGACCTACAATGAGCAGTTCTTC. The full variable domain, rest sourced from reference TRBV2 and TRBJ2-1, is EPEVTQTPSHQVTQMGQEVILRCVPISNHLYFYWYRQILGQKVEFLVSFYNNEISEKSEIFDDQFSVERPDGSNFTLKIRSTKLEDSAMYFCALTSGTYNEQFFGPGTRLTVL.

This clonotype was seen a few times. This rearrangement joins TRBV21-1 to TRBJ1-2; TRBD1, the table's D call, was not compared with the DNA. TRBV21-1 has pseudogene status. The CDR3 runs to 12 residues. The CDR3, as DNA: TGTGCCAGCAGCCCCCGGGCCTATGGCTACACCTTC. Translated, it gives CASSPRAYGYTF.

J is TRBJ2-3 and V is TRBV11-2, with 10 bases identical to TRBD2. With 5 bases clipped from V and 2 bases from J, the junction kept 7 bases outside the gene matches. Germline V lookup: CDR1 SGHAT, CDR2 FQNNGV. The CDR3 length is 16 residues. The CDR3 sequence: CASSRQTSGLTDTQYF. CDR3 nucleotides: TGTGCCAGCAGCCGCCAGACTAGCGGGCTCACAGATACGCAGTATTTT.

This clonotype was recorded at least ten times. V gene TRBV9 combines with J gene TRBJ1-1; D perhaps matches TRBD1 (5 bases). V was trimmed by 0 bases and J by 6 bases, leaving 12 bases between them. The CDR3 length is 14 residues. The germline CDR1 and CDR2 sequences are SGDLS and YYNGEE. The chain's CDR3 is CASSVAPSGPEAFF. The CDR3 coding sequence is TGTGCCAGCAGCGTAGCCCCATCGGGGCCTGAAGCTTTCTTT.

There are many counts of this clonotype. The rearrangement uses TRBV18 and TRBJ2-2; no clear D gene. V shed 6 bases and J shed 1 base, with 9 bases lying between them. The CDR3 is 14 residues long. Germline-derived CDR1 and CDR2 are KGHSH and LQKENI. CDR3 protein: CASSFLGNTGELFF. In nucleotides, the CDR3 is TGTGCCAGCTCCTTCCTGGGGAACACCGGGGAGCTGTTTTTT.

This clonotype has more than one count but fewer than ten. This chain links TRBV28 with TRBJ2-3; 9 bases fit TRBD2. The CDR3 consists of 13 residues. V was pared by 10 bases and J by 4 bases, with 6 bases of the junction left unmatched. From germline, CDR1 is MDHEN and CDR2 SYDVKM. The CDR3 is CAIQREASDTQYF. As DNA, the CDR3 is TGTGCCATACAGCGGGAGGCGTCAGATACGCAGTATTTT.

This clonotype was seen ten or more times. The chain couples TRBV24-1 to TRBJ1-3; D not resolved. Trimming pared 4 bases from V and 1 base from J, leaving 10 bases between. There are 15 residues in the CDR3. The germline V gene encodes CDR1 KGHDR and CDR2 SFDVKD. CDR3 coding DNA: TGTGCCACCAGTGACCCGACCAGATCTGGAAACACCATATATTTT. Encoded protein: CATSDPTRSGNTIYF.

This clonotype was observed many times. V is TRBV24-1 and J is TRBJ2-2; D is perhaps TRBD2 (6 bases). Germline V gene sequence: CDR1 KGHDR, CDR2 SFDVKD. The V and J ends lost 3 bases and 4 bases respectively, with 11 bases between them. The CDR3 runs 15 residues. The CDR3 reads CATSDPAGGTGELFF. The CDR3 bases are TGTGCCACCAGTGATCCAGCGGGCGGCACCGGGGAGCTGTTTTTT.

This clonotype was seen repeatedly, ten times or more. The V call is TRBV30, the J call TRBJ2-2; 8 positions agree with TRBD2. Germline-derived CDR1 and CDR2 are GTSNPN and SVGIG (reference sequence). The CDR3 is 14 residues long. V dropped 5 bases and J dropped 5; count of bases not matched to a gene: 7. The CDR3 DNA follows: TGTGCCTGGTCACGCGGGAGGCATACCGGGGAGCTGTTTTTT. Protein: CAWSRGRHTGELFF. The variable domain in full, with the rest retrieved from reference TRBV30 and TRBJ2-2, is SQTIHQWPATLVQPVGSPLSLECTVEGTSNPNLYWYRQAAGRGLQLLFYSVGIGQISSEVPQNLSASRPQDRQFILSSKKLLLSDSGFYLCAWSRGRHTGELFFGEGSRLTVL.

In the case of this clonotype: Being one base from a much bigger clone, this may be a read error. The chain combines TRBV7-3 with TRBJ2-3; tentatively, D is TRBD2 (6 bases). Germline CDR1 is SGHTA and CDR2 is FQGTGA. This CDR3 is built from 13 residues. The CDR3 region has the DNA TGTGCCAGCAGCTCAATCCCGGGAGATACGCGGTATTTT. Protein product: CASSSIPGDTRYF.

The chain is built from TRBV7-8 and TRBJ1-2; 10 bases line up with TRBD1. V was pared by 1 base and J by 5 bases, with 13 bases of the junction left unmatched. CDR1 and CDR2 from the germline V gene are SGHVS and FQNEAQ. This CDR3 comprises 18 residues. CDR3 nucleotides: TGTGCCAGCAGCTTAGGATTGACAGGGGGCCAAGTTCGGTATGGCTACACCTTC. Translating it yields CASSLGLTGGQVRYGYTF.